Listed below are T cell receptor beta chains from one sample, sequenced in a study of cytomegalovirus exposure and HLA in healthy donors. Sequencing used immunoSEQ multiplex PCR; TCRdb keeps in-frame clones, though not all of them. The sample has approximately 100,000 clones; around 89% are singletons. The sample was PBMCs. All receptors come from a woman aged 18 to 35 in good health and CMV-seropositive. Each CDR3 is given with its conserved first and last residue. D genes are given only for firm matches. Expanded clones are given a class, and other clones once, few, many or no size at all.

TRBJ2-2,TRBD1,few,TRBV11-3,TGTGCCAGCAGGGATTCCCGACAGGGCACCGGGGAGCTGTTTTTT,CASRDSRQGTGELFF
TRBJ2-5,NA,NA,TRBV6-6,TGTGCCAGCAGTCAAGGGGGGGTGAAGACCCAGTACTTC,CASSQGGVKTQYF
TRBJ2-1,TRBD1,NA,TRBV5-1,TGCGCCAGCAGCCAGGGACCGGGACAGGGAGACCACAATGAGCAGTTCTTC,CASSQGPGQGDHNEQFF
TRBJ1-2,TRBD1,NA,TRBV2,TGTGCCAGCAGTGACGCCGGACAGGGAGAAAGCTATGGCTACACCTTC,CASSDAGQGESYGYTF
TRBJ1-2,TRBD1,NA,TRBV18,TGTGCCAGCTCACCCAGGGGGCGCGAAGATGGCTACACCTTC,CASSPRGREDGYTF
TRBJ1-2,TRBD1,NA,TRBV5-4,TGTGCCAGCACCAAACAGGGGGGGGATGGCTACACCTTC,CASTKQGGDGYTF
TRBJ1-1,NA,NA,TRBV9,TGTGCCAGCAGCTCCATGCAGGGGAACACTGAAGCTTTCTTT,CASSSMQGNTEAFF
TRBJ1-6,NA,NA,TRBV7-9,TGTGCCAGCAGCCCCGGCGGGGCCCGGGGTTCACCCCTCCACTTT,CASSPGGARGSPLHF
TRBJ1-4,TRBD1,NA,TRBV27,TGTGCCAGCAGCATACAGGGGCATGAAAAACTGTTTTTT,CASSIQGHEKLFF
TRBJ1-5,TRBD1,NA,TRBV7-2,TGTGCCAGCAGCTTATCACAGGGGGGGAATCAGCCCCAGCATTTT,CASSLSQGGNQPQHF
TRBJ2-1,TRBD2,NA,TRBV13,TGTGCCAGCTCTGGCGGGTCTAGCGGGCCGAATGAGCAGTTCTTC,CASSGGSSGPNEQFF
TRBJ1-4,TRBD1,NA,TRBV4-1,TGCGCCAGCAGTCAAAGGCCCGGGACAGAGGAAAAACTGTTTTTT,CASSQRPGTEEKLFF
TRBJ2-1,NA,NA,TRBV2,TGTGCCAGCAGTGAGCAGACAGACTACAATGAGCAGTTCTTC,CASSEQTDYNEQFF
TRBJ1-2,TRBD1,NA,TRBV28,TGTGCCAGCAGTCGGGACAGGGATGGCTACACCTTC,CASSRDRDGYTF
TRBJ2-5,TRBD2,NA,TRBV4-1,TGCGCCAGCAGCCAAGATGGACTAGCGGAGGGAGAGACCCAGTACTTC,CASSQDGLAEGETQYF
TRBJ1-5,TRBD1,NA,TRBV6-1,TGTGCCAGTAATGGACAGGGGGGATATCAGCCCCAGCATTTT,CASNGQGGYQPQHF